The clone carrying this TCR beta chain was seen repeatedly, ten times or more. Its antigen is unidentified. This CDR3 has 13 residues. V was clipped by 6 bases and J by 6 bases, with 12 bases between them. These data are taken from a study of neurological immune-mediated disorders. Study findings and constraints: HTLV-1-associated myelopathy had the most TCR clonal expansion, while multiple sclerosis had the least, a level that fell below healthy controls. Across subjects, expanded clones had no CDR3 amino acid sequences in common, pointing to private repertoires in all groups.

The sorted libraries were made from approximately 950,000 CD4+ or CD8+ T cells. Over 190 million TCR-beta sequences from 15-18 subjects came out of each sequencing run. TCRdb used MiXCR to reprocess the 5' RACE reads, holding one entry per CDR3 protein. Of roughly 44,000 distinct CDR3 sequences detected, about 6% appear once; the ten largest clones hold about 0.54%. This sequence joins TRBV12-3 or TRBV12-4 and TRBJ1-5, with D tentatively TRBD1 (5 bases). The sequence derives from a woman between 40 and 50 years old in good health. Material for sequencing was CD4+ T cells from blood. DNA for the CDR3: TGTGCCAGCAGCTTCAGGGATGGTCAGCCCCAGCATTTT. Residues: CASSFRDGQPQHF.